The rows below give T cell receptor beta chains drawn from one sample of a study of blood T cell repertoires in COVID-19. Profiling relied on immunoSEQ multiplex PCR, and the TCRdb table lists in-frame clones only, not all of them. The data show nearly 300,000 clones, about nine tenths seen once. Sequenced sample: peripheral blood. These receptor sequences come from a woman aged 30 to 39 who had recovered from COVID-19. The CDR3 runs from the conserved cysteine through the conserved F or W. D genes are given only for firm matches. A clone size is listed for some rows: how often the clone was seen (once, few, many), or a class if it is expanded.

clone_size,j_call,v_call,d_call,cdr3_aa,cdr3_nt
once,TRBJ1-5,TRBV19,TRBD1,CASSLQGRYSNQPQHF,TGTGCCAGTAGTTTACAGGGGAGGTATAGCAATCAGCCCCAGCATTTT
.,TRBJ1-4,TRBV5-1,TRBD1,CASSLTGVENEKLFF,TGCGCCAGCAGCTTGACAGGGGTGGAAAATGAAAAACTGTTTTTT
.,TRBJ1-1,TRBV19,.,CASSFSGSGTEAFF,TGTGCCAGTAGCTTTTCGGGGTCTGGAACTGAAGCTTTCTTT
.,TRBJ2-7,TRBV10-3,TRBD1,CAISEIQGGGRLYF,TGTGCCATCAGTGAGATACAGGGGGGCGGCCGTTTGTACTTC
.,TRBJ2-1,TRBV2,TRBD2,CASSSPTSGGAGSIYNEQFF,TGTGCCAGCAGTTCCCCGACTAGCGGGGGGGCCGGGTCAATCTACAATGAGCAGTTCTTC
.,TRBJ1-1,TRBV6-2/TRBV6-3,.,CASSYSRGRTEAFF,TGTGCCAGCAGTTACTCGCGGGGAAGGACTGAAGCTTTCTTT
few,TRBJ2-6,TRBV9,.,CASSPAGTVGSGANVLTF,TGTGCCAGCAGCCCCGCGGGGACAGTCGGCTCTGGGGCCAACGTCCTGACTTTC
.,TRBJ2-5,TRBV7-9,.,CASSPQSARQETQYF,TGTGCCAGCAGCCCGCAGAGCGCCAGACAAGAGACCCAGTACTTC
.,TRBJ2-1,TRBV4-3,TRBD1,CASSQDWDRLNYNEQFF,TGCGCCAGCAGCCAAGATTGGGACAGGCTGAACTACAATGAGCAGTTCTTC
.,TRBJ1-4,TRBV4-1,TRBD1,CASSQGTGDEKLFF,TGCGCCAGCAGCCAGGGGACAGGGGATGAAAAACTGTTTTTT
.,TRBJ1-2,TRBV5-1,TRBD1,CASSLEAGGNYGYTF,TGCGCCAGCAGCTTGGAGGCAGGGGGCAACTATGGCTACACCTTC
.,TRBJ2-7,TRBV7-2,TRBD2,CASLISGGAYEQYF,TGTGCCAGCCTCATTAGCGGGGGCGCCTACGAGCAGTACTTC
.,TRBJ1-1,TRBV7-9,.,CASSLSSNTEAFF,TGTGCCAGCAGCTTATCCTCGAACACTGAAGCTTTCTTT
.,TRBJ2-7,TRBV6-5,TRBD2,CASSYSGTRAYEQYF,TGTGCCAGCAGTTACTCGGGGACTAGAGCCTACGAGCAGTACTTC
.,TRBJ1-2,TRBV12-3/TRBV12-4,.,CASSPWGGDGYTF,TGTGCCAGCAGCCCCTGGGGGGGCGATGGCTACACCTTC
.,TRBJ2-2,TRBV9,TRBD2,CASSALADNTGELFF,TGTGCCAGCAGCGCTCTAGCGGACAACACCGGGGAGCTGTTTTTT
.,TRBJ1-1,TRBV18,.,CASSPRGNTEAFF,TGTGCCAGCTCCCCTCGGGGGAACACTGAAGCTTTCTTT
.,TRBJ1-1,TRBV4-3,.,CASSQDRDTEAFF,TGCGCCAGCAGCCAAGACCGGGACACTGAAGCTTTCTTT
once,TRBJ2-5,TRBV14,.,CASSHNQETQYF,TGTGCCAGCAGCCACAACCAAGAGACCCAGTACTTC
few,TRBJ1-3,TRBV7-3,.,CASSLEGDTKLSGNTIYF,TGTGCCAGCAGCTTAGAAGGGGACACAAAACTCTCTGGAAACACCATATATTTT
.,TRBJ1-2,TRBV15,.,CATSRERGNYGYTF,TGTGCCACCAGCAGAGAGCGGGGTAACTATGGCTACACCTTC
.,TRBJ1-1,TRBV5-5,TRBD1,CASSLVTGATNTEAFF,TGTGCCAGCAGCTTGGTGACAGGGGCCACGAACACTGAAGCTTTCTTT
.,TRBJ1-5,TRBV6-4,.,CASSDFGTCTNQPQHF,TGTGCCAGCAGTGACTTTGGGACATGTACCAATCAGCCCCAGCATTTT
once,TRBJ2-7,TRBV12-3/TRBV12-4,.,CASSRDILYEQYF,TGTGCCAGCAGTAGGGACATTCTCTACGAGCAGTACTTC
.,TRBJ2-7,TRBV7-9,TRBD1,CASSSTTGSEQYF,TGTGCCAGCAGCTCTACGACAGGGTCCGAGCAGTACTTC
many,TRBJ2-1,TRBV6-4,TRBD2,CASSDSSGGANEQFF,TGTGCCAGCAGTGACTCTAGCGGGGGGGCCAATGAGCAGTTCTTC
.,TRBJ2-2,TRBV11-2,.,CASSLLYTGELFF,TGTGCCAGCAGCTTACTCTACACCGGGGAGCTGTTTTTT
.,TRBJ2-1,TRBV4-3,TRBD2,CASSQGLGTSRNEQFF,TGCGCCAGCAGCCAAGGACTGGGGACTAGCCGCAATGAGCAGTTCTTC
.,TRBJ2-7,TRBV5-4,TRBD1,CATGTGSYEQYF,TGTGCCACGGGGACAGGTTCCTACGAGCAGTACTTC
.,TRBJ1-4,TRBV27,TRBD1,CASSLIFGTGAGKLFF,TGTGCCAGCAGTTTAATTTTTGGGACAGGGGCCGGAAAACTGTTTTTT
.,TRBJ1-2,TRBV12-3/TRBV12-4,.,CASSSFNYGYTF,TGTGCCAGCAGTTCTTTCAACTATGGCTACACCTTC
.,TRBJ2-3,TRBV29-1,.,CSVEKLRLVTDTQYF,TGCAGCGTTGAAAAGCTGCGACTAGTCACAGATACGCAGTATTTT
few,TRBJ1-2,TRBV3-1/TRBV3-2,.,CASSQGGRGGYGYTF,TGTGCCAGCAGCCAAGGTGGCCGGGGGGGTTACGGCTACACCTTC
.,TRBJ2-7,TRBV7-9,TRBD1,CASSQPGQRSSYEQYF,TGTGCCAGCAGCCAACCGGGACAGAGAAGCTCCTACGAGCAGTACTTC
.,TRBJ1-2,TRBV7-3,.,CVLQENPNYGYTF,TGTGTATTACAGGAAAACCCAAACTATGGCTACACCTTC
.,TRBJ2-4,TRBV25-1,.,CASSESGGAKNIQYF,TGTGCCAGCAGTGAATCCGGCGGGGCCAAAAACATTCAGTACTTC
.,TRBJ1-5,TRBV5-8,TRBD1,CASSRTGDHQPQHF,TGTGCCAGCAGCCGGACAGGGGACCATCAGCCCCAGCATTTT
once,TRBJ1-4,TRBV14,.,CASSQDGEKLFF,TGTGCCAGCAGCCAAGACGGTGAAAAACTGTTTTTT
.,TRBJ2-2,TRBV9,TRBD2,CASSVEAGVTGELFF,TGTGCCAGCAGCGTAGAAGCGGGGGTGACCGGGGAGCTGTTTTTT
.,TRBJ1-5,TRBV19,.,CASIETGSNQPQHF,TGTGCCAGTATAGAAACAGGGAGCAATCAGCCCCAGCATTTT
.,TRBJ1-1,TRBV30,.,CAWVGYPMNTEAFF,TGTGCCTGGGTGGGCTATCCGATGAACACTGAAGCTTTCTTT
.,TRBJ2-3,TRBV5-1,TRBD2,CASSLESTSGVTDTQYF,TGCGCCAGCAGCTTGGAAAGTACGAGCGGGGTCACAGATACGCAGTATTTT
.,TRBJ2-1,TRBV3-1/TRBV3-2,.,CASSPTPYNEQFF,TGTGCCAGCAGCCCGACACCCTACAATGAGCAGTTCTTC